The clone carrying this T cell receptor beta chain was seen many times. The antigen is undetermined. The cDNA was produced through 5'RACE with 10-nucleotide random UMIs. Every sequencing run generated in excess of 170 million TCR-beta sequences. These sequences covered 15-18 subjects. TCRdb ran MiXCR on the 5' RACE reads and lists one entry per CDR3 protein. The data show roughly 100,000 distinct CDR3 sequences, 10% to 12% seen once. Deletions cut 4 bases from V and 0 bases from J, with 6 bases between. The CDR3 runs to 14 residues. Germline-derived CDR1 and CDR2 are MDHEN and SYDVKM. Sample time point: longitudinal time-point 3. The sample belongs to a study of neurological immune-mediated disorders. Whole-study findings and limits: No CDR3 amino acid sequences were shared by expanded clones across subjects, suggesting private repertoires in all groups.

The rearrangement uses TRBV28 and TRBJ1-4; unclear D gene. Sequencing was performed on PBMCs. The TCR comes from a female donor with HTLV-1-associated myelopathy (HAM/TSP). The CDR3 nucleotides are TGTGCCAGCAGTTCCGGGTCAACTAATGAAAAACTGTTTTTT. Translation gives CASSSGSTNEKLFF.